This T cell receptor beta chain was captured in a study of cytomegalovirus exposure and HLA in healthy donors. Study overall: In terms of ancestry, the Caucasian-associated cluster contained around 79% of the approximately 400 genotyped donors.

Study-level results: An analysis was carried out at a later point. It showed that HLA-associated TCR beta chains were more clonally expanded than equally common non-associated chains. Rare TCR sequences dominated, though some public TCRs recurred in many donors. At a 0.05 false discovery rate, a later analysis found around 15,000 TCR beta sequences to be associated with HLA alleles.

The PCR made use of 60 Vbeta and 13 Jbeta primers. The assay was immunoSEQ multiplex PCR, and TCRdb's table has in-frame clones only and misses some. The repertoire includes over 100,000 clones, under 90% of them detected once, and less than 2.5% sits in the top ten. Turning to this clone: Its antigen remains unknown.

Trimming removed 1 base at V and 7 bases at J, with 13 bases between. The CDR3 runs to 13 residues. Germline V gene sequence: CDR1 GTSNPN, CDR2 SVGIG (reference sequence). This chain uses TRBV30 with TRBJ1-2; TRBD1 might be the D (6 bases). Sequences were obtained from PBMCs. The receptor's source is a woman aged 25 to 39 in good health and CMV-seronegative. The CDR3 loop is CAWSDRDIGGYTF. DNA for the CDR3: TGTGCCTGGAGTGACCGGGACATCGGTGGCTACACCTTC.